These T cell receptor beta chains were read from a single sample in a study of control samples from healthy donors and cancer patients. The assay was immunoSEQ multiplex PCR, and TCRdb's table has in-frame clones only and misses some. The sample gives about 51,000 clones, about nine tenths of which show up once; more than 1.5% is in the top ten. The sample comprised PBMCs. Receptor source: a man aged 40-49 years with colorectal cancer. The CDR3 runs from the conserved cysteine through the conserved F or W. The order of the fields is J gene, V gene, D gene, clone size, CDR3 protein, CDR3 DNA. D genes are given only for firm matches. Clone size, where shown, is once, few, many, or a class for clones that have expanded.

TRBJ1-2 | TRBV5-1 | TRBD1 | . | CASSSDRVGYGYTF | TGCGCCAGCAGCTCCGACAGGGTAGGCTATGGCTACACCTTC
TRBJ2-1 | TRBV7-8 | TRBD2 | . | CASSPGLAGGMSSYNEQFF | TGTGCCAGCAGCCCCGGATTAGCGGGAGGCATGAGCTCCTACAATGAGCAGTTCTTC
TRBJ2-1 | TRBV6-5 | . | . | CASSFPPGEQFF | TGTGCCAGCAGTTTTCCCCCGGGCGAGCAGTTCTTC
TRBJ2-5 | TRBV18 | . | . | CASSLALDAKETQYF | TGTGCCAGCTCATTAGCGCTCGACGCCAAAGAGACCCAGTACTTC
TRBJ2-7 | TRBV5-1 | TRBD2 | . | CASSTGTSGRLLPHEQYF | TGCGCCAGCAGCACCGGGACTAGCGGGAGGCTTTTACCCCACGAGCAGTACTTC
TRBJ2-1 | TRBV18 | . | . | CASSGQLEGEQFF | TGTGCCAGCTCAGGACAGCTCGAGGGTGAGCAGTTCTTC
TRBJ2-1 | TRBV19 | TRBD2 | . | CASSMLLAVYNEQFF | TGTGCCAGTAGTATGCTACTAGCGGTCTACAATGAGCAGTTCTTC
TRBJ2-7 | TRBV4-3 | TRBD2 | . | CASSQVAGGFSYGQYF | TGCGCCAGCAGCCAAGTAGCGGGAGGGTTCTCCTACGGGCAGTACTTC
TRBJ1-2 | TRBV7-2 | . | . | CAIAGGEGYTF | TGTGCCATCGCGGGGGGGGAAGGCTACACCTTC
TRBJ2-7 | TRBV27 | . | . | CASRLLYSGFYEQYF | TGTGCCAGCAGGCTCCTTTATTCGGGGTTCTACGAGCAGTACTTC
TRBJ2-1 | TRBV7-6 | TRBD2 | . | CASSLRGSSYNEQFF | TGTGCCAGCAGCTTACGCGGGAGTTCCTACAATGAGCAGTTCTTC
TRBJ2-7 | TRBV7-9 | . | . | CASSPYGQTAYEQYF | TGTGCCAGCAGCCCCTATGGACAGACCGCCTACGAGCAGTACTTC
TRBJ2-1 | TRBV19 | TRBD2 | . | CASSIVAGGPSGRNEQFF | TGTGCCAGTAGTATAGTAGCGGGAGGGCCATCTGGCCGCAATGAGCAGTTCTTC
TRBJ2-1 | TRBV30 | TRBD2 | . | CAWGWAGANEQFF | TGTGCCTGGGGCTGGGCGGGAGCCAATGAGCAGTTCTTC
TRBJ1-1 | TRBV19 | . | . | CASSSVGGWMNTEAFF | TGTGCCAGTAGTAGCGTCGGGGGGTGGATGAACACTGAAGCTTTCTTT
TRBJ2-5 | TRBV6-2/TRBV6-3 | TRBD2 | . | CASSYPKGTSGTQETQYF | TGTGCCAGCAGTTACCCCAAAGGGACTAGCGGGACCCAAGAGACCCAGTACTTC
TRBJ2-5 | TRBV3-1/TRBV3-2 | TRBD1 | once | CASTDRGETQYF | TGTGCCAGCACGGACAGGGGAGAGACCCAGTACTTC
TRBJ1-5 | TRBV19 | TRBD1 | . | CAGRQGAYSNQPQHF | TGTGCCGGCCGACAGGGGGCCTATAGCAATCAGCCCCAGCATTTT
TRBJ2-3 | TRBV4-2 | . | few | CASSLTGTSTDTQYF | TGTGCCAGCAGCCTGACCGGGACTAGCACAGATACGCAGTATTTT
TRBJ2-1 | TRBV6-4 | TRBD2 | . | CASSRSGSEYNEQFF | TGTGCCAGCAGCCGTAGCGGGAGCGAATACAATGAGCAGTTCTTC
TRBJ2-3 | TRBV6-5 | TRBD2 | . | CASGERLAGDVVQYF | TGTGCCAGCGGCGAAAGACTAGCGGGAGATGTCGTGCAGTATTTT
TRBJ2-1 | TRBV7-3 | TRBD2 | . | CASSLELAGVNEQFF | TGTGCCAGCAGCTTAGAACTAGCGGGAGTAAATGAGCAGTTCTTC
TRBJ2-1 | TRBV10-3 | TRBD2 | . | CAISESGVYNEQFF | TGTGCCATCAGTGAAAGCGGGGTTTACAATGAGCAGTTCTTC
TRBJ2-1 | TRBV6-1 | . | . | CASSEGVSSYNEQFF | TGTGCCAGCAGTGAAGGTGTGAGTTCCTACAATGAGCAGTTCTTC
TRBJ2-1 | TRBV27 | . | . | CASSFEGPYNEQFF | TGTGCCAGCAGTTTCGAGGGCCCCTACAATGAGCAGTTCTTC
TRBJ1-5 | TRBV11-2 | . | . | CASSSGPRNQPQHF | TGTGCCAGCAGCTCGGGACCGAGGAATCAGCCCCAGCATTTT
TRBJ2-1 | TRBV14 | TRBD2 | . | CASSPTSGEQFF | TGTGCCAGCAGCCCTACTAGCGGTGAGCAGTTCTTC
TRBJ2-1 | TRBV7-2 | TRBD1 | . | CASSLEGANYNEQFF | TGTGCCAGCAGCTTAGAGGGGGCAAATTACAATGAGCAGTTCTTC
TRBJ1-6 | TRBV30 | . | . | CAWSVGGEPLHF | TGTGCCTGGAGTGTTGGGGGTGAACCCCTCCACTTT
TRBJ1-1 | TRBV7-9 | TRBD1 | . | CASSPGTGGNTEAFF | TGTGCCAGCAGCCCCGGGACAGGGGGGAACACTGAAGCTTTCTTT
TRBJ1-6 | TRBV2 | . | . | CASIQRGLNSPLHF | TGTGCCAGCATTCAACGGGGCCTAAATTCACCCCTCCACTTT
TRBJ2-2 | TRBV10-3 | TRBD2 | once | CAIGKGTSIAGELFF | TGTGCCATCGGAAAAGGGACTAGCATAGCCGGGGAGCTGTTTTTT
TRBJ1-3 | TRBV27 | . | . | CASRPHGSGNTIYF | TGTGCCAGCAGACCCCACGGTTCTGGAAACACCATATATTTT
TRBJ2-7 | TRBV4-1 | . | . | CASSQVHAAYEQYF | TGCGCCAGCAGCCAAGTTCACGCAGCCTACGAGCAGTACTTC
TRBJ2-7 | TRBV2 | . | few | CASSDHGSAYEQYF | TGTGCCAGCAGTGATCACGGGAGCGCATACGAGCAGTACTTC
TRBJ2-1 | TRBV7-8 | . | few | CASSSRRNEQFF | TGTGCCAGCAGCTCAAGGAGAAATGAGCAGTTCTTC
TRBJ2-1 | TRBV6-4 | . | . | CAAPPRTGAYNEQFF | TGTGCCGCTCCTCCCCGGACCGGGGCCTACAATGAGCAGTTCTTC
TRBJ1-5 | TRBV27 | . | . | CASRQQGTGNQPQHF | TGTGCCAGCAGACAGCAGGGGACTGGGAATCAGCCCCAGCATTTT
TRBJ1-1 | TRBV7-9 | . | . | CASSFPTQAANTEAFF | TGTGCCAGCAGCTTCCCCACGCAGGCAGCGAACACTGAAGCTTTCTTT
TRBJ2-3 | TRBV4-1 | TRBD2 | . | CASSLQAGGPTDTQYF | TGCGCCAGCAGCCTACAAGCGGGAGGCCCCACAGATACGCAGTATTTT
TRBJ1-2 | TRBV3-1/TRBV3-2 | . | once | CASSQASSTWGYTF | TGTGCCAGCAGCCAAGCCAGTTCAACCTGGGGCTACACCTTC
TRBJ1-2 | TRBV28 | . | . | CASSLRGTQANYGYTF | TGTGCCAGCAGTTTAAGGGGGACGCAAGCTAACTATGGCTACACCTTC
TRBJ1-5 | TRBV7-2 | TRBD1 | . | CASSLAPGQDQPQHF | TGTGCCAGCAGCTTGGCCCCGGGACAGGATCAGCCCCAGCATTTT
TRBJ2-2 | TRBV24-1 | . | . | CATSARGATGELFF | TGTGCCACCAGTGCCAGGGGAGCCACCGGGGAGCTGTTTTTT
TRBJ2-7 | TRBV11-2 | . | . | CASSLELSYEQYF | TGTGCCAGCAGCTTAGAGCTCAGCTACGAGCAGTACTTC
TRBJ1-3 | TRBV7-2 | . | . | CASSPDVGNTIYF | TGTGCCAGCAGCCCAGATGTGGGAAACACCATATATTTT
TRBJ2-7 | TRBV7-9 | TRBD1 | . | CASSDGTGSYEQYF | TGTGCCAGCAGCGACGGGACAGGGTCCTACGAGCAGTACTTC
TRBJ2-2 | TRBV7-6 | TRBD1 | . | CASSPLRGTGATGELFF | TGTGCCAGCAGCCCGCTACGGGGGACAGGGGCCACCGGGGAGCTGTTTTTT
TRBJ1-1 | TRBV7-8 | . | . | CASSIDGHYTEAFF | TGTGCCAGCAGCATAGACGGACACTACACTGAAGCTTTCTTT
TRBJ2-1 | TRBV19 | . | . | CASKLAEGYNEQFF | TGTGCCAGTAAACTCGCGGAGGGCTACAATGAGCAGTTCTTC
TRBJ1-5 | TRBV19 | . | . | CASSSRSTSNQPQHF | TGTGCCAGTAGTAGCAGGTCAACGAGCAATCAGCCCCAGCATTTT
TRBJ2-1 | TRBV6-2/TRBV6-3 | . | few | CASSYITPSYNEQFF | TGTGCCAGCAGTTACATTACTCCGTCCTACAATGAGCAGTTCTTC
TRBJ2-1 | TRBV5-6 | TRBD2 | few | CASSLGTSGYNEQFF | TGTGCCAGCAGCTTGGGGACTAGCGGTTACAATGAGCAGTTCTTC
TRBJ1-5 | TRBV12-5 | . | . | CASALPNQPQHF | TGTGCTAGTGCCCTACCTAATCAGCCCCAGCATTTT